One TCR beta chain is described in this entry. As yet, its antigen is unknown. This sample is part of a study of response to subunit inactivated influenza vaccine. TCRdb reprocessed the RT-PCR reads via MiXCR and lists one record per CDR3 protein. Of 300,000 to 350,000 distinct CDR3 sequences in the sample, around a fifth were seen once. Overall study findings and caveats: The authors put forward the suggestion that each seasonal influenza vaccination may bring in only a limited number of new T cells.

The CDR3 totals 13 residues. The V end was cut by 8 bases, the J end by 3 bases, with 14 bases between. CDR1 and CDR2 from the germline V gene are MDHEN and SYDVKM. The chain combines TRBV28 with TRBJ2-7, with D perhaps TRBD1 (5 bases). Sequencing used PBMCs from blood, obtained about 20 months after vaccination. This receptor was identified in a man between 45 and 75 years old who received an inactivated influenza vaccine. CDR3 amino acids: CASLSIDSYEQYF. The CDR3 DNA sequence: TGTGCCAGCCTCTCCATCGACAGCTACGAGCAGTACTTC.